The rows below give T cell receptor beta chains drawn from one sample of a study of Ad26.COV2.S vaccination and SARS-CoV-2 variants. Assay: immunoSEQ multiplex PCR; the TCRdb copy retains only in-frame clones and omits some. Among fewer than 600,000 clones listed, around 89% were seen once. The specimen comprised peripheral blood, sampled in a trial of Ad26.COV2.S vaccine versus placebo. Receptors originate from a person between 18 and 59 years old who received the Ad26.COV2.S COVID-19 vaccine or a placebo. Each CDR3 is given with its conserved first and last residue.

CDR3 protein: CASSDPVAGRQTQYF
J gene: TRBJ2-5
V gene: TRBV25-1

CDR3 protein: CASSLKGYGVDIQYF
J gene: TRBJ2-4
V gene: TRBV5-1

CDR3 protein: CASSYPGEQFF
J gene: TRBJ2-1
V gene: TRBV6-5

CDR3 protein: CATSPTGSSEAFF
J gene: TRBJ1-1
V gene: TRBV3-1/TRBV3-2

CDR3 protein: CASSQEPRTGNTEAFF
J gene: TRBJ1-1
V gene: TRBV4-3

CDR3 protein: CASSGGLGAFF
J gene: TRBJ1-1
V gene: TRBV2

CDR3 protein: CASSVARTGELFF
J gene: TRBJ2-2
V gene: TRBV6-2/TRBV6-3

CDR3 protein: CASRGQGAFGYTF
J gene: TRBJ1-2
V gene: TRBV9

CDR3 protein: CASSVEGMNTEAFF
J gene: TRBJ1-1
V gene: TRBV9

CDR3 protein: CASSQVTSGTLGEQFF
J gene: TRBJ2-1
V gene: TRBV4-2

CDR3 protein: CASSQGTRTSQETQYF
J gene: TRBJ2-5
V gene: TRBV4-1

CDR3 protein: CSVEPLLAPEGRSVDIQYF
J gene: TRBJ2-4
V gene: TRBV29-1

CDR3 protein: CASRTGGDPHYGYTF
J gene: TRBJ1-2
V gene: TRBV6-6

CDR3 protein: CASSVGTGINTEAFF
J gene: TRBJ1-1
V gene: TRBV9

CDR3 protein: CASSELGRNEGYGYTF
J gene: TRBJ1-2
V gene: TRBV6-1

CDR3 protein: CASFTLGGSFDIQYF
J gene: TRBJ2-4
V gene: TRBV18

CDR3 protein: CASSSGETLAIAGANVLTF
J gene: TRBJ2-6
V gene: TRBV5-4

CDR3 protein: CASSPETGGGSGTEAFF
J gene: TRBJ1-1
V gene: TRBV18

CDR3 protein: CASSSRQGYVQYF
J gene: TRBJ2-7
V gene: TRBV5-5

CDR3 protein: CASSLDGTGVIYEQYF
J gene: TRBJ2-7
V gene: TRBV28

CDR3 protein: CAHIKRVYNEQFF
J gene: TRBJ2-1
V gene: TRBV21-1

CDR3 protein: CASSLGLAGTDTQYF
J gene: TRBJ2-3
V gene: TRBV6-5

CDR3 protein: CASSLGPTDEKLFF
J gene: TRBJ1-4
V gene: TRBV5-4

CDR3 protein: CASSLREGLKLFF
J gene: TRBJ1-4
V gene: TRBV27

CDR3 protein: CASSVGLAGGVPNTGELFF
J gene: TRBJ2-2
V gene: TRBV6-1

CDR3 protein: CASSEGNWDQPQHF
J gene: TRBJ1-5
V gene: TRBV9

CDR3 protein: CASSDVGEQFF
J gene: TRBJ2-1
V gene: TRBV3-1/TRBV3-2

CDR3 protein: CASSAPRTIYF
J gene: TRBJ1-3
V gene: TRBV2

CDR3 protein: CASSLLTRGETQYF
J gene: TRBJ2-5
V gene: TRBV7-8

CDR3 protein: CASSPGGQGRDTQYF
J gene: TRBJ2-3
V gene: TRBV7-2

CDR3 protein: CASSPRTENTIYF
J gene: TRBJ1-3
V gene: TRBV18

CDR3 protein: CASSYSGGSGQPQHF
J gene: TRBJ1-5
V gene: TRBV6-5

CDR3 protein: CAWSAGQGIATNEKLFF
J gene: TRBJ1-4
V gene: TRBV30